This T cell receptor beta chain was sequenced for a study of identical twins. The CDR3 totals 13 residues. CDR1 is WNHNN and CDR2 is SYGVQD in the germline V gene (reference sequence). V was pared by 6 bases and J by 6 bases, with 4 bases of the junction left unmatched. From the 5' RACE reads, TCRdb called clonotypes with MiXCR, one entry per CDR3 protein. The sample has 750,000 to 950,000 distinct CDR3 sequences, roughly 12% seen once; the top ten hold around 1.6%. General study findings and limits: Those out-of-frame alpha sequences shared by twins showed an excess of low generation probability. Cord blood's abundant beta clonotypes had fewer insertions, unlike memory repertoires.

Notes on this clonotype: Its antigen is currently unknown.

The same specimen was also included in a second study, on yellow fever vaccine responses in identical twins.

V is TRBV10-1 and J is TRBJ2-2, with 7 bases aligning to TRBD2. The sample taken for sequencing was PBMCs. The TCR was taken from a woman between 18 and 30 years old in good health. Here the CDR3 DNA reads TGCGCCAGCAGGACGGGGGGAGCCGGGGAGCTGTTTTTT. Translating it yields CASRTGGAGELFF.